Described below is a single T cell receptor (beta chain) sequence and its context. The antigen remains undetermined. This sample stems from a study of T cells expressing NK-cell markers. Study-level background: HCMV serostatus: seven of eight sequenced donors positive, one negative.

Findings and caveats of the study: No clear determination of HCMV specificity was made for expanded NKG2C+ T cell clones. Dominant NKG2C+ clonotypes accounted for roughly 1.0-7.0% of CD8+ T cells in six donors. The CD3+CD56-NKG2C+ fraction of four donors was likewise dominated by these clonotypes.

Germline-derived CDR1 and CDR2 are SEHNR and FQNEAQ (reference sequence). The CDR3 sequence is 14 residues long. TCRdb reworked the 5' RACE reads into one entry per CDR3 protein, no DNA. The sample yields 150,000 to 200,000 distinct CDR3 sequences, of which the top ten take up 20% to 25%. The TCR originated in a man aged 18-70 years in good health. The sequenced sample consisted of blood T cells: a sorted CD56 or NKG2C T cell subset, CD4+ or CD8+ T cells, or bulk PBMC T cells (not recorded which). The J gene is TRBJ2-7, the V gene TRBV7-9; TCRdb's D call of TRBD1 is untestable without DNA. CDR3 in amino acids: CASSFWTGAREQYF.